One and the same sample provided the 28 T cell receptor beta chains below, sequenced in a study of shared clonotypes between healthy human individuals. Sequenced by immunoSEQ multiplex PCR; TCRdb stores in-frame clones only, minus some. The sample holds more than 2 million clones, about 95% seen once. As defined, naive CD8 cells were CD45RO-negative and positively selected for CCR7, with terminally differentiated effector memory CD45RA+ cells excluded. What was sequenced was naive CD8+ T cells sorted from blood. These receptors were collected from a man between 18 and 29 years old in good health.

V gene TRBV7-9 combines with J gene TRBJ2-5; D perhaps matches TRBD2 (6 bases). The CDR3 spans 14 residues. Trimming pared 5 bases from V and 0 bases from J, leaving 10 bases between. The germline V gene has CDR1 SEHNR and CDR2 FQNEAQ (reference sequence). The CDR3 DNA reads TGTGCCAGCAGCGTATCTAGCGACCAAGAGACCCAGTACTTC. It is translated as CASSVSSDQETQYF.

This chain uses TRBV6-1 with TRBJ1-1; 10 nucleotides agree with TRBD1. V shed 4 bases and J 2 bases; nucleotides not matched to a gene: 13. Germline V CDR1 and CDR2: MNHNS, SASEGT. This CDR3 comprises 18 residues. The CDR3, as DNA: TGTGCCAGCAGTGGAACCGGGGACAGGGGCCACTTAAACACTGAAGCTTTCTTT. Its protein is CASSGTGDRGHLNTEAFF.

V gene TRBV4-1 combines with J gene TRBJ2-3; possible D gene TRBD2, 7 bases. Germline-derived CDR1 and CDR2 are MGHRA and YSYEKL. Trimming pared 5 bases from V and 2 bases from J, leaving 11 bases between. This CDR3 has 14 residues. In DNA, the CDR3 is TGCGCCAGCAGCGGGAGGGACACCACAGATACGCAGTATTTT. Its translation: CASSGRDTTDTQYF.

On this clone itself: The sample has other DNA sequences that encode this CDR3 too. The CDR3 region has the DNA TGCGCCAGCAGCTTGGTTGGCGGGCGGGATACTGAAGCTTTCTTT. Amino acids: CASSLVGGRDTEAFF. The chain employs TRBV5-1 and TRBJ1-1, with D uncertain. V lost 0 bases to trimming and J lost 5 bases, with 14 bases between them. This CDR3 is 15 amino acids long. Germline V gene sequence: CDR1 SGHRS, CDR2 YFSETQ. Supplemented by reference TRBV5-1 and TRBJ1-1, the full variable domain reads KAGVTQTPRYLIKTRGQQVTLSCSPISGHRSVSWYQQTPGQGLQFLFEYFSETQRNKGNFPGRFSGRQFSNSRSEMNVSTLELGDSALYLCASSLVGGRDTEAFFGQGTRLTVV.

The rearrangement links TRBV27 to TRBJ2-7; D may be TRBD1 or TRBD2 (5 bases each). Between the trimmed V and J ends, which lost 2 bases and 5 bases, there was a span of 16 bases. This CDR3 contains 15 residues. Per germline, CDR1 MNHEY and CDR2 SMNVEV (reference sequence). The CDR3 is CASSLEAGTLNEQYF. CDR3 in DNA: TGTGCCAGCAGTTTAGAGGCAGGGACGTTGAACGAGCAGTACTTC.

The rearrangement joins TRBV7-9 to TRBJ1-4; D is undetermined. CDR3 length: 12 amino acids. Germline values: CDR1 SEHNR, CDR2 FQNEAQ (reference sequence). Between the trimmed V and J ends, which lost 8 bases and 5 bases, there was a span of 9 bases. CDR3: CASSGGNEKLFF. The DNA of the CDR3 is TGTGCCAGCTCCGGCGGGAATGAAAAACTGTTTTTT. The variable domain in full, with the rest retrieved from reference TRBV7-9 and TRBJ1-4, is DTGVSQNPRHKITKRGQNVTFRCDPISEHNRLYWYRQTLGQGPEFLTYFQNEAQLEKSRLLSDRFSAERPKGSFSTLEIQRTEQGDSAMYLCASSGGNEKLFFGSGTQLSVL.

V and J are TRBV4-1 and TRBJ2-7; D may be TRBD1 or TRBD2 (6 bases each). Trimming took 3 bases from V and 1 from J, leaving 16 bases between them. The CDR3 has 16 amino acids. Germline assignment: CDR1 MGHRA and CDR2 YSYEKL. The CDR3: CASSQLGGPSSYEQYF. In nucleotides, the CDR3 is TGCGCCAGCAGCCAGCTGGGGGGCCCTTCTTCCTACGAGCAGTACTTC.

This chain links TRBV5-6 with TRBJ2-7; the D is unclear. V was pared by 0 bases and J by 3 bases, with 7 bases between. Germline V gives CDR1 SGHDT, CDR2 YYEEEE. This CDR3 spans 13 amino acids. CDR3 protein: CASSLAADYEQYF. CDR3 sequence (DNA): TGTGCCAGCAGCTTGGCGGCGGACTACGAGCAGTACTTC.

V gene TRBV6-1 combines with J gene TRBJ2-2; D gene uncertain. CDR3 size: 14 residues. From germline, CDR1 is MNHNS and CDR2 SASEGT. Deletions cut 1 base from V and 6 bases from J, with 9 bases between. The chain's CDR3 is CASSEVATAGELFF. The CDR3 DNA reads TGTGCCAGCAGTGAAGTCGCTACTGCCGGGGAGCTGTTTTTT.

The chain links TRBV5-4 to TRBJ2-7; TRBD1 matches at 7 bases. Germline V gives CDR1 SGHNT, CDR2 YYREEE (reference sequence). The CDR3 loop spans 14 amino acids. V lost 2 bases, J lost 2 bases, and 4 bases stayed unmatched. Here the CDR3 DNA reads TGTGCCAGCAGCTTTGGTGGGACAGCCTACGAGCAGTACTTC. Protein: CASSFGGTAYEQYF.

The V call is TRBV19, the J call TRBJ2-7; 7 bases agree with TRBD1. CDR1 LNHDA and CDR2 SQIVND come from the germline V gene (reference sequence). V was clipped by 5 bases and J by 4 bases; unmatched bases: 11. This CDR3 region has 15 residues. CDR3 DNA sequence: TGTGCCAGTAGTCCTCGTCCGACAGGGCGGTACGAGCAGTACTTC. This encodes CASSPRPTGRYEQYF.

The CDR3 DNA sequence: TGTGCCAGCAGTTTTGGACAGTCCTACGAGCAGTACTTC. Protein product: CASSFGQSYEQYF. The rearrangement links TRBV27 to TRBJ2-5, with D possibly TRBD1 on 6 matching bases. TRBJ2-7 matches the DNA end more closely, so the J call is doubtful. The CDR3 sequence is 13 residues long. Germline V gene sequence: CDR1 MNHEY, CDR2 SMNVEV (reference sequence).

To note about this clone: This CDR3 is also generated by other DNA sequences in the sample. The rearrangement uses TRBV5-6 and TRBJ2-7, with D possibly TRBD1 on 6 matching bases. V was clipped by 0 bases and J by 1 base, with 11 bases between them. This CDR3 has 15 residues. Germline CDR1 and CDR2: SGHDT and YYEEEE. In DNA form, the CDR3 reads TGTGCCAGCAGCTTGGATGGGGGCGGGTCCTACGAGCAGTACTTC. Protein sequence: CASSLDGGGSYEQYF.

This sequence joins TRBV29-1 and TRBJ2-7, with TRBD1 matching 7 bases. The CDR3 is 13 amino acids. Looked up from germline, CDR1 is SQVTM and CDR2 is ANQGSEA. The V and J ends lost 3 bases and 3 bases, in that order; junction bases with no gene match: 5. CDR3 region: CSVDGTAGYEQYF. CDR3 coding DNA: TGCAGCGTTGATGGGACAGCTGGCTACGAGCAGTACTTC.

V is TRBV7-2 and J is TRBJ2-5; D call uncertain. Trimming left V 2 bases short and J 4 bases short, with 2 bases between. The CDR3 contains 11 residues. CDR1 SGHTA and CDR2 FQGNSA come from the germline V gene. The CDR3 coding sequence is TGTGCCAGCAGCTTAATAGAGACCCAGTACTTC. Its protein product is CASSLIETQYF.

The rearrangement links TRBV27 to TRBJ2-2; D is perhaps TRBD1 or TRBD2 (7 bases each). CDR3 size: 16 residues. The V end lost 2 bases, the J end lost 4 bases, and 14 bases lay between the germline ends. Germline V gene lookup returns CDR1 MNHEY and CDR2 SMNVEV (reference sequence). The CDR3 region is CASSLSGTASTGELFF. CDR3 coding DNA: TGTGCCAGCAGTTTAAGCGGGACAGCTTCCACCGGGGAGCTGTTTTTT.

This clone was counted a single time. The rearrangement uses TRBV29-1 and TRBJ2-7; 8 nucleotides line up with TRBD2. The CDR3 totals 19 residues. The ends lost 0 bases at V and 2 bases at J; junction bases unmatched: 18. Germline V gives CDR1 SQVTM, CDR2 ANQGSEA. The CDR3 sequence is CSVEDPSGTRPHNPYEQYF. The CDR3, as DNA: TGCAGCGTTGAAGATCCCTCGGGGACTAGACCACATAATCCCTACGAGCAGTACTTC.

This sequence joins TRBV6-6 and TRBJ2-5; a possible D gene is TRBD2 (6 bases). The CDR3 is 15 residues long. Germline values: CDR1 MNHNY, CDR2 SVGAGI (reference sequence). V was pared by 4 bases and J by 1 base, with 13 bases between. CDR3 nucleotides: TGTGCCAGCAGTTTTGGGAGGAGGATCCAAGAGACCCAGTACTTC. It specifies CASSFGRRIQETQYF.

The V and J genes are TRBV19 and TRBJ2-3; 7 nucleotides line up with TRBD1. V trimming: 11 bases; J trimming: 2 bases; junction bases outside the gene matches: 4. Germline CDR1 is LNHDA and CDR2 is SQIVND (reference sequence). CDR3 length: 12 residues. The CDR3 loop reads CAAGTATDTQYF. In nucleotides, the CDR3 is TGTGCCGCCGGGACAGCCACAGATACGCAGTATTTT.

For this clone: The identical CDR3 is also encoded by other nucleotide sequences in the sample. This chain joins TRBV7-9 and TRBJ2-3; TRBD1 matches at 7 bases. The CDR3 extends over 14 amino acids. Trimming removed 5 bases from V and 2 bases from J; junction bases left unmatched: 4. CDR1 and CDR2 from the germline V gene are SEHNR and FQNEAQ (reference sequence). CDR3 amino acids: CASSPDRNTDTQYF. The DNA of the CDR3 is TGTGCCAGCAGCCCGGACAGGAACACAGATACGCAGTATTTT.

V usage is TRBV19 and J usage is TRBJ2-7; D is unclear. The germline V gene has CDR1 LNHDA and CDR2 SQIVND (reference sequence). The CDR3 contains 15 residues. V was cut by 7 bases and J by 2 bases, with 18 bases left in between. The CDR3 DNA reads TGTGCCAGTATATTTTCGCGGAGCCTAACCTACGAGCAGTACTTC. It codes for CASIFSRSLTYEQYF.

The chain carries TRBV29-1 and TRBJ2-7, with a tentative D call TRBD1 (6 bases). The V gene lost 1 base and the J gene lost 2 bases, with 15 bases spanning the gap. This CDR3 has 15 residues. Germline loops: CDR1 SQVTM, CDR2 ANQGSEA. CDR3 DNA sequence: TGCAGCGTTGAAGTGGAGGACAGAACTACCTACGAGCAGTACTTC. Residues: CSVEVEDRTTYEQYF.

The rearrangement joins TRBV6-1 to TRBJ2-7; the match to TRBD2 covers 8 bases. CDR3 length equals 13 residues. Germline CDR1 is MNHNS and CDR2 is SASEGT. Germline trimming cut 9 bases from V and 3 bases from J; bases unmatched to any gene: 7. CDR3 nucleotide sequence: TGTGCCAGTTTCGCGGGGGGCCTCTACGAGCAGTACTTC. Translation: CASFAGGLYEQYF.

The chain has TRBV10-3 and TRBJ1-2; perhaps TRBD1 as D (5 bases). Trimming removed 2 bases at V and 8 bases at J, with 18 bases between. CDR1 and CDR2 (germline): ENHRY, SYGVKD. The CDR3 length is 15 residues. The CDR3, as DNA: TGTGCCATCAGTGAGACACCCGGGACCCCCATAGGCTACACCTTC. Translating it yields CAISETPGTPIGYTF.

Details on this clone: The sample holds other DNA sequences that translate to the same CDR3. The chain combines TRBV14 with TRBJ1-2; D is unresolved. Germline-derived CDR1 and CDR2 are SGHDN and FVKESK. The CDR3 covers 13 residues. V was clipped by 0 bases and J by 5 bases, with 7 bases between them. In DNA form, the CDR3 reads TGTGCCAGCAGCCAAGATCGGGATTATGGCTACACCTTC. Protein sequence: CASSQDRDYGYTF. Together with reference TRBV14 and TRBJ1-2, the CDR3 gives the full variable domain: EAGVTQFPSHSVIEKGQTVTLRCDPISGHDNLYWYRRVMGKEIKFLLHFVKESKQDESGMPNNRFLAERTGGTYSTLKVQPAELEDSGVYFCASSQDRDYGYTFGSGTRLTVV.

The chain carries TRBV10-3 and TRBJ1-2; the D gene is possibly TRBD1 (6 bases). Deletions cut 9 bases from V and 7 bases from J, with 18 bases between. Per germline, CDR1 ENHRY and CDR2 SYGVKD. CDR3 length: 13 residues. The CDR3 nucleotides are TGTGCCATACTACAGGAGGGGGGCCTTGGCTACACCTTC. Protein: CAILQEGGLGYTF.

This clone was counted a single time. The genes are TRBV5-1 and TRBJ2-1; TRBD2 aligns across 9 bases. This CDR3 contains 15 residues. Trimming cost V 4 bases and J 4 bases; bases outside gene matches: 6. Germline CDR1 is SGHRS and CDR2 is YFSETQ. CDR3 sequence: CASSVSSGVYNEQFF. The CDR3 nucleotides are TGCGCCAGCAGCGTTTCTAGCGGGGTTTACAATGAGCAGTTCTTC.

With regard to this clone: Other nucleotide sequences in the sample specify the same CDR3. The chain is built from TRBV5-1 and TRBJ1-1, with 9 bases that match TRBD1. The CDR3 is made up of 14 amino acids. CDR1 is SGHRS and CDR2 is YFSETQ in the germline V gene. The V gene end was trimmed by 4 bases and the J gene end by 2 bases; junction bases not matched to a gene: 3. CDR3 coding DNA: TGCGCCAGCAGCCCGGGACAGGGTAACACTGAAGCTTTCTTT. Residues: CASSPGQGNTEAFF. Together with reference TRBV5-1 and TRBJ1-1, the CDR3 gives the full variable domain: KAGVTQTPRYLIKTRGQQVTLSCSPISGHRSVSWYQQTPGQGLQFLFEYFSETQRNKGNFPGRFSGRQFSNSRSEMNVSTLELGDSALYLCASSPGQGNTEAFFGQGTRLTVV.